A selection of T cell receptor beta chains follows, all from one sample in a study of blood T cell repertoires in COVID-19. Assay used: immunoSEQ multiplex PCR; TCRdb lists only in-frame clones, some missing. The sample consists of hundreds of thousands of clones, around 89% of them appearing once. The source material was PBMCs or T cells enriched from blood (not recorded which). These receptors were taken from a man in his fifties who had been exposed to COVID-19. Each CDR3 is given with its conserved first and last residue. The order of the fields is J gene, D gene, V gene, clone size, CDR3 DNA, CDR3 protein. The D gene is left open where the match is weak. Size values are once, few and many counts, or a class for expanded clones, and some rows have none.

TRBJ2-2,TRBD2,TRBV7-9,.,TGTGCCAGCAGCCTCAGACTAGCGGGCGACGGGACCGGGGAGCTGTTTTTT,CASSLRLAGDGTGELFF
TRBJ1-5,TRBD1,TRBV4-1,.,TGCGCCAGCAGCCAAGAGGACAGGGGATATCAGCCCCAGCATTTT,CASSQEDRGYQPQHF
TRBJ1-4,.,TRBV28,.,TGTGCCAGCAGTTTAGGAGGAGCGGGGGTGGGTGAAAAACTGTTTTTT,CASSLGGAGVGEKLFF
TRBJ2-5,TRBD2,TRBV24-1,.,TGTGCCACCAGTGCGGGTAGCGGGGCGTACCAAGAGACCCAGTACTTC,CATSAGSGAYQETQYF
TRBJ1-1,TRBD1,TRBV5-1,.,TGCGCCAGCAGCTCACCCCGGGACAGGGGGCAAGTGAACACTGAAGCTTTCTTT,CASSSPRDRGQVNTEAFF
TRBJ2-3,.,TRBV11-3,few,TGTGCCAGCAGCTTAATGAGCGCCAGTAGCACAGATACGCAGTATTTT,CASSLMSASSTDTQYF
TRBJ1-6,TRBD1,TRBV11-2,once,TGTGCCAGCAGCCGGACAGGGGGCACCAATTCACCCCTCCACTTT,CASSRTGGTNSPLHF
TRBJ1-5,.,TRBV28,.,TGTGCCAGCAGTTTAGCAGGACAGCCCCAGCATTTT,CASSLAGQPQHF
TRBJ2-2,TRBD2,TRBV7-3,once,TGTGCCAGTAAGCTAGCGGCCACCGGGGAGCTGTTTTTT,CASKLAATGELFF
TRBJ2-7,.,TRBV7-2,.,TGTGCCAGCAGCTTAACAGGGTACGAGCAGTACTTC,CASSLTGYEQYF
TRBJ1-5,.,TRBV28,.,TGTGCCAGCAGTTTGAGGACATTCGGCAATCAGCCCCAGCATTTT,CASSLRTFGNQPQHF
TRBJ2-1,TRBD2,TRBV10-3,.,TGTGCCATCAGTGACCTAGCGGGGGGGCACAATGAGCAGTTCTTC,CAISDLAGGHNEQFF
TRBJ1-2,.,TRBV4-2,.,TGTGCCAGCAGCCAAGGGGGGGAGTCAACCTATGGCTACACCTTC,CASSQGGESTYGYTF
TRBJ1-1,.,TRBV29-1,.,TGCAGCGTTGCCCGCGGCTCGGCGCTGAACACTGAAGCTTTCTTT,CSVARGSALNTEAFF
TRBJ1-2,TRBD1,TRBV28,.,TGTGCCAGCAGTTTAACGGGGACAGGGGGTGGGAACTATGGCTACACCTTC,CASSLTGTGGGNYGYTF
TRBJ1-6,.,TRBV5-1,.,TGCGCCAGCAGCTTGGACAGGGCGGAACCCCTCCACTTT,CASSLDRAEPLHF
TRBJ2-1,TRBD1,TRBV11-3,.,TGTGCCAGCAGCTCGGGACAGGGGACCTACAATGAGCAGTTCTTC,CASSSGQGTYNEQFF
TRBJ1-4,.,TRBV30,.,TGTGCCTGGGCACCTGGTGGACTGCTGGGTGAAAAACTGTTTTTT,CAWAPGGLLGEKLFF
TRBJ1-5,.,TRBV20-1,once,TGCAGTGCTAGTGAGCGGGGAGGTTGGTTTCAGCCCCAGCATTTT,CSASERGGWFQPQHF
TRBJ2-1,.,TRBV10-1,.,TGCGCCAGCAGTGGGACAGGAGCGGGCGGTGAGCAGTTCTTC,CASSGTGAGGEQFF
TRBJ1-1,.,TRBV10-3,.,TGTGCCATCTCTCGGGGGTCTGACACTGAAGCTTTCTTT,CAISRGSDTEAFF
TRBJ1-1,.,TRBV10-3,.,TGTGCCATCAGGGAAACAGGGACGGGCACTGAAGCTTTCTTT,CAIRETGTGTEAFF
TRBJ1-1,.,TRBV30,.,TGTGCCTGGAGTCGGGGAAGAAACACTGAAGCTTTCTTT,CAWSRGRNTEAFF
TRBJ1-5,.,TRBV6-1,.,TGTGCCAGCAGTGAGATGCAGGATCAGCCCCAGCATTTT,CASSEMQDQPQHF
TRBJ2-5,TRBD2,TRBV5-4,few,TGTGCCAGCAGCCTAGCGGGGGGGCTTCGGGAGACCCAGTACTTC,CASSLAGGLRETQYF
TRBJ1-5,.,TRBV28,.,TGTGCCAGCACCTTTAAGATTAGGGGGATTCAGCCCCAGCATTTT,CASTFKIRGIQPQHF
TRBJ1-5,.,TRBV24-1,.,TGTGCCACCAGGAATCCCAGGGTCGGATCGGGTCAGCCCCAGCATTTT,CATRNPRVGSGQPQHF
TRBJ2-3,.,TRBV7-2,once,TGTGCCAGCAGCTTGGTGGGGGGGCCTTCAGATACGCAGTATTTT,CASSLVGGPSDTQYF
TRBJ1-5,.,TRBV24-1,.,TGTGCCACCAGTGATAGGGGCGGTGTAATTGTCAATCAGCCCCAGCATTTT,CATSDRGGVIVNQPQHF
TRBJ1-5,.,TRBV7-9,.,TGTGCCAGCAGCTTATCGGAGGGGCCTCAGCCCCAGCATTTT,CASSLSEGPQPQHF
TRBJ2-3,.,TRBV29-1,.,TGCAGCGTTGAACGGAGGGGCACAGATACGCAGTATTTT,CSVERRGTDTQYF
TRBJ2-2,.,TRBV9,once,TGTGCCAGCACCCGCTCCGTGGCTGGGAACACCGGGGAGCTGTTTTTT,CASTRSVAGNTGELFF
TRBJ2-1,TRBD2,TRBV27,.,TGTGCCAGCAGTTTAGCGGGAGGGGGGTACAATGAGCAGTTCTTC,CASSLAGGGYNEQFF
TRBJ1-2,.,TRBV19,.,TGTGCCAGTAGTATCCCCGTGCTGGCAGGGCTAGGTGGCTACACCTTC,CASSIPVLAGLGGYTF
TRBJ1-6,TRBD1,TRBV6-5,.,TGTGCCAGCAGTTGGGACAGGGCTAATTCACCCCTCCACTTT,CASSWDRANSPLHF
TRBJ2-2,TRBD2,TRBV9,.,TGTGCCAGCAGCGCAGTAGCGGGAGGGGCCACCGGGGAGCTGTTTTTT,CASSAVAGGATGELFF
TRBJ2-1,TRBD2,TRBV13,.,TGTGCCAGCAGCTTAGGACTAGCGGGCCTTGAGAATGAGCAGTTCTTC,CASSLGLAGLENEQFF
TRBJ1-4,TRBD1,TRBV2,once,TGTGCCAGCAGTGACCGGACAGGAACTAATGAAAAACTGTTTTTT,CASSDRTGTNEKLFF
TRBJ2-6,TRBD1,TRBV19,.,TGTGCCAGTAGTATGACCGCGGACAGGTCTGGGGCCAACGTCCTGACTTTC,CASSMTADRSGANVLTF